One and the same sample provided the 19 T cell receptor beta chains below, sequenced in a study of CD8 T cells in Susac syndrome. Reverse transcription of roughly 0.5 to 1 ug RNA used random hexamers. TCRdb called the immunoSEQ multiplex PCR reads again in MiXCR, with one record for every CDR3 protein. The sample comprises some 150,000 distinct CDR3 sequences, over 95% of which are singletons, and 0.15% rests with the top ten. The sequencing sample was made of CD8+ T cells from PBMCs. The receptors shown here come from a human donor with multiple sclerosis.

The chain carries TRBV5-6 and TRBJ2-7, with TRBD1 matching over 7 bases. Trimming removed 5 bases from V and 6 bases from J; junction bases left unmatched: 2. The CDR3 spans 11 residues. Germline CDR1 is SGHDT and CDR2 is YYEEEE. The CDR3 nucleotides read TGTGCCAGCAGAGGGACAGCCGAGCAGTACTTC. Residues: CASRGTAEQYF.

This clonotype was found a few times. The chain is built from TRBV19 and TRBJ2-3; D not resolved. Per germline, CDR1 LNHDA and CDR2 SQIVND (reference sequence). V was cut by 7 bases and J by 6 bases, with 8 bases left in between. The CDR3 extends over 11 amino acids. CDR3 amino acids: CASTTGDTQYF. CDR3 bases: TGTGCCAGTACCACTGGGGATACGCAGTATTTT.

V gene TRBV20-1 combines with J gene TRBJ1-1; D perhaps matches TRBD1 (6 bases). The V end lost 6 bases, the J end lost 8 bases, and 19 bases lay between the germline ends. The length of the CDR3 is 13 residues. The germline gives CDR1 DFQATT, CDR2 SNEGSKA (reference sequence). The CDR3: CSAFAGGLGEAFF. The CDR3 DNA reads TGCAGTGCCTTCGCCGGGGGGCTAGGGGAAGCTTTCTTT.

As DNA, the CDR3 is TGTGCCAGCAGCCAAGGGGGGACAGGGCCTGAAGATACGCAGTATTTT. This gives the protein CASSQGGTGPEDTQYF. The chain has TRBV3-1 and TRBJ2-3, with TRBD1 identical over 9 bases. CDR1 LGHDT and CDR2 YNNKEL come from the germline V gene (reference sequence). V was clipped by 1 base and J by 5 bases; unmatched bases: 7. The CDR3 contains 16 residues.

Written as DNA, the CDR3 is TGTGCCTGGATGCGAGACAGCTACAATGAGCAGTTCTTC. It translates to CAWMRDSYNEQFF. The chain carries TRBV30 and TRBJ2-1, with D perhaps matching TRBD1 (5 bases). Germline assignment: CDR1 GTSNPN and CDR2 SVGIG (reference sequence). Trimming stripped 4 bases from V and 3 bases from J, with 10 bases between. The CDR3 is 13 residues long.

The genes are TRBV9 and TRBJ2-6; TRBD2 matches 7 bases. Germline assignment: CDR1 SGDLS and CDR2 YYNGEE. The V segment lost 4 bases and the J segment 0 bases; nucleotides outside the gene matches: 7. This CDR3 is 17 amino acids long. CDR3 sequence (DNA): TGTGCCAGCAGCTCGAGGGGAGGGATCTCTGGGGCCAACGTCCTGACTTTC. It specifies CASSSRGGISGANVLTF.

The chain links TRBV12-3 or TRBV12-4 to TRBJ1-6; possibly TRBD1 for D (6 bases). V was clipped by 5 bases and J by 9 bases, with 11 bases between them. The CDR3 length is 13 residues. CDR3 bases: TGTGCCAGCAGTCTACAGGGCAGTTCACCCCTCCACTTT. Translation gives CASSLQGSSPLHF.

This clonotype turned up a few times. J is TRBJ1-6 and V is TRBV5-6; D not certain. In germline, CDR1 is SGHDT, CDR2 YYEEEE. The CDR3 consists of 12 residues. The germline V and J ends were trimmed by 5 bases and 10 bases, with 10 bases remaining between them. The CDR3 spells CASSLGGSPLHF. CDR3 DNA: TGTGCCAGCAGTTTAGGCGGCTCACCCCTCCACTTT.

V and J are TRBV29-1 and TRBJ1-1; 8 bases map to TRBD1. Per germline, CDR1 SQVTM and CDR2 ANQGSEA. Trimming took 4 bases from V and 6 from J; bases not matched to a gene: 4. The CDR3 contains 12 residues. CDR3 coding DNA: TGCAGCGTTGGACAGGGGAATCCTGAAGCTTTCTTT. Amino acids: CSVGQGNPEAFF.

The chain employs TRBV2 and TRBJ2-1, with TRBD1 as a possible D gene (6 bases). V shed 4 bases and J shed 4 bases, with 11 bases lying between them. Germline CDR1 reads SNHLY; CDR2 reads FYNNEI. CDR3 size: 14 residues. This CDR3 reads CASSVVRGYNEQFF. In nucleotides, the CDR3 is TGTGCCAGCAGTGTTGTCAGGGGTTACAATGAGCAGTTCTTC.

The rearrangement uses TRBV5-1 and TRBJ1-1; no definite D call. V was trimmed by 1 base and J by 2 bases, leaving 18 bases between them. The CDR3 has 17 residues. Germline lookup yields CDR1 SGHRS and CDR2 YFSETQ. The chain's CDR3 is CASSLSTADPVNTEAFF. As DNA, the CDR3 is TGCGCCAGCAGCTTGAGTACGGCGGATCCTGTAAACACTGAAGCTTTCTTT.

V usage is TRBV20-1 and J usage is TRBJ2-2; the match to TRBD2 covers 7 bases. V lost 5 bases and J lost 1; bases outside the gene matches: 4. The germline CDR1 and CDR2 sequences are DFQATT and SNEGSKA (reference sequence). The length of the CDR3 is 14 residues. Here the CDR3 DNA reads TGCAGTGCTCGCGGGGGACTGAACACCGGGGAGCTGTTTTTT. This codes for CSARGGLNTGELFF.

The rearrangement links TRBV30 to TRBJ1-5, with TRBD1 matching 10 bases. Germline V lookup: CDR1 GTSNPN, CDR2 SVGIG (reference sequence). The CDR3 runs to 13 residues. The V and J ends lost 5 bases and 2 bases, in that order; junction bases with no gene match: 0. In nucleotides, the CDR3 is TGTGCCTGGGGGACAGGGGGCAATCAGCCCCAGCATTTT. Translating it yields CAWGTGGNQPQHF.

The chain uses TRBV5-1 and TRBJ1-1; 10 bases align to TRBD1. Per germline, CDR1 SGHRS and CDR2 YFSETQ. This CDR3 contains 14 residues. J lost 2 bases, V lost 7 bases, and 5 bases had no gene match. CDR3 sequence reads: CASGGQGINTEAFF. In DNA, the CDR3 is TGCGCCAGCGGGGGACAGGGGATCAACACTGAAGCTTTCTTT.

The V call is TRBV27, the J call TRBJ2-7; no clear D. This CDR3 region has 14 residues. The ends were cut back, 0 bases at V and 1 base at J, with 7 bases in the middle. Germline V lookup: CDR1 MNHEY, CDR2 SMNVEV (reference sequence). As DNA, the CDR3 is TGTGCCAGCAGTTTATCTCCAGCTTCCTACGAGCAGTACTTC. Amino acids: CASSLSPASYEQYF.

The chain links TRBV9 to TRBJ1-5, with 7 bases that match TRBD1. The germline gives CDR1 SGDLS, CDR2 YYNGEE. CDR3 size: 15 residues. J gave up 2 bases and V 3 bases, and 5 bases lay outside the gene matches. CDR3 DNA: TGTGCCAGCAGCGAGGGGGCGACAGGCAATCAGCCCCAGCATTTT. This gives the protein CASSEGATGNQPQHF.

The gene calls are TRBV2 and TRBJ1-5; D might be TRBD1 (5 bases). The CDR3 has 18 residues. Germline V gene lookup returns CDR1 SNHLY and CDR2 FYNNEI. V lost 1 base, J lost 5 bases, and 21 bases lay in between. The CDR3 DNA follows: TGTGCCAGCAGTGAAGGGAGGGCGGCAGGGAGATTGGATCAGCCCCAGCATTTT. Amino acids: CASSEGRAAGRLDQPQHF. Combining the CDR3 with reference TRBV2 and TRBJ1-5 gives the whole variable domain EPEVTQTPSHQVTQMGQEVILRCVPISNHLYFYWYRQILGQKVEFLVSFYNNEISEKSEIFDDQFSVERPDGSNFTLKIRSTKLEDSAMYFCASSEGRAAGRLDQPQHFGDGTRLSIL.

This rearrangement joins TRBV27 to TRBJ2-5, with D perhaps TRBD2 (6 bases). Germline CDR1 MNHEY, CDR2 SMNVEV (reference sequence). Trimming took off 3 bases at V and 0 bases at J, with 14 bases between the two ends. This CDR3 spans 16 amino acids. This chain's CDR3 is CASSFGRGSYQETQYF. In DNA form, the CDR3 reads TGTGCCAGCAGTTTTGGGCGGGGAAGTTACCAAGAGACCCAGTACTTC.

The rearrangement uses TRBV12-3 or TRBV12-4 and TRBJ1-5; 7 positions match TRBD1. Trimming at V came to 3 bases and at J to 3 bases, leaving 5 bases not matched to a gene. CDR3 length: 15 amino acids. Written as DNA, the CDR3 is TGTGCCAGCAGTTTGGGGGGGACAGCCAATCAGCCCCAGCATTTT. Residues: CASSLGGTANQPQHF.